What follows are 32 T cell receptor beta chains derived from one specimen sequenced in a study of chronic HIV infection and antiretroviral therapy. Using its own MiXCR run on the 5' RACE reads, TCRdb lists one record per CDR3 protein. The sample contains some 37,000 distinct CDR3 sequences, 7.5% to 9% of which appear only once. The source material was peripheral blood. Receptor source: an adult who had HIV and had not received antiretroviral therapy, or was an uninfected healthy control (not recorded which).

This clonotype was picked up many times. The V gene is TRBV20-1, the J gene TRBJ1-1; D remains ambiguous. The CDR3 consists of 14 residues. The germline gives CDR1 DFQATT, CDR2 SNEGSKA (reference sequence). V was trimmed by 4 bases and J by 0 bases, leaving 12 bases between them. The CDR3 reads CSAIFGQMNTEAFF. The CDR3 nucleotides are TGCAGTGCTATCTTTGGGCAGATGAACACTGAAGCTTTCTTT.

This clonotype has a count of ten or more. The V gene is TRBV6-4, the J gene TRBJ2-4, with TRBD2 matching over 10 bases. The CDR3 loop spans 14 amino acids. V shed 3 bases, J shed 8 bases, and the junction held 4 bases outside the gene matches. The germline V gene encodes CDR1 MRHNA and CDR2 SNTAGT. This CDR3 is CASSEASGSDIQYF. CDR3 bases: TGTGCCAGCAGTGAGGCTAGCGGGAGTGACATTCAGTACTTC.

In its sample, this clonotype was seen many times. The chain couples TRBV28 to TRBJ2-1, with 10 bases that match TRBD2. Germline V gene sequence: CDR1 MDHEN, CDR2 SYDVKM. This CDR3 spans 12 amino acids. V shed 3 bases, J shed 10 bases, and the junction held 0 bases outside the gene matches. The CDR3, as DNA: TGTGCCAGCAGTTTGACTAGCGGGGAGCAGTTCTTC. Translating it yields CASSLTSGEQFF.

CDR3 DNA sequence: TGCAGCGTTGAATGGTCGTCAGATACGCAGTATTTT. This encodes CSVEWSSDTQYF. The chain has TRBV29-1 and TRBJ2-3; D gene ambiguous. V was pared by 2 bases and J by 4 bases, with 7 bases between. This CDR3 is 12 amino acids long. Germline values: CDR1 SQVTM, CDR2 ANQGSEA.

This clonotype showed up many times. The chain combines TRBV2 with TRBJ2-7, with TRBD2 as a possible D gene (6 bases). The CDR3 has 15 residues. The V end was cut by 6 bases, the J end by 4 bases, with 19 bases between. Looked up from germline, CDR1 is SNHLY and CDR2 is FYNNEI. CDR3 residues: CASREGSQGLYEQYF. CDR3 sequence (DNA): TGTGCCAGCAGGGAGGGGAGTCAGGGTCTATACGAGCAGTACTTC.

This clonotype turned up a few times. The chain's CDR3 is CASSDLAGSGPGNTIYF. For the CDR3, the DNA is TGTGCCAGCAGTGATTTGGCAGGGTCTGGTCCTGGAAACACCATATATTTT. The V and J genes are TRBV6-1 and TRBJ1-3, with D possibly matching TRBD1 (5 bases). This CDR3 is 17 amino acids long. The germline V and J ends were trimmed by 3 bases and 2 bases, with 17 bases remaining between them. The germline V gene has CDR1 MNHNS and CDR2 SASEGT.

This clonotype was observed at least ten times. The CDR3 DNA reads as TGTGCCAGCAGCTTAGGTCCCAATTCACCCCTCCACTTT. Its translation: CASSLGPNSPLHF. The V call is TRBV7-2, the J call TRBJ1-6; D is undetermined. The V end lost 1 base, the J end lost 7 bases, and 5 bases lay between the germline ends. The germline V gene has CDR1 SGHTA and CDR2 FQGNSA. The CDR3 totals 13 residues.

The table lists this clonotype with many counts. The chain links TRBV29-1 to TRBJ2-7, with 8 bases lining up with TRBD2. Trimming removed 3 bases from V and 0 bases from J; junction bases left unmatched: 7. This CDR3 comprises 15 residues. CDR1 SQVTM and CDR2 ANQGSEA come from the germline V gene. The CDR3 region has the DNA TGCAGCGTTGAGCTCCTAAGCGGGAGCTCCTACGAGCAGTACTTC. Translation: CSVELLSGSSYEQYF.

The rearrangement joins TRBV2 to TRBJ2-1; possibly TRBD1 for D (5 bases). V lost 4 bases and J lost 8, with 6 bases in between. Germline-derived CDR1 and CDR2 are SNHLY and FYNNEI. The CDR3 sequence is 11 residues long. The CDR3 DNA reads TGTGCCAGCAGTGTAGGGGATGAGCAGTTCTTC. Amino acid sequence: CASSVGDEQFF.

This clonotype was observed a few times. This rearrangement joins TRBV6-2 or TRBV6-3 to TRBJ2-5; D not resolved. The germline V and J ends were trimmed by 6 bases and 4 bases, with 9 bases remaining between them. This CDR3 has 12 amino acids. Germline assignment: CDR1 MNHEY and CDR2 SVGEGT. The CDR3 DNA reads as TGTGCCAGCAGCTCCCTCGGAGAGACCCAGTACTTC. Translating it yields CASSSLGETQYF.

The genes are TRBV12-3 or TRBV12-4 and TRBJ2-1, with no clear D. The CDR3 runs 12 residues. V was cut by 2 bases and J by 6 bases, with 5 bases left in between. CDR3 protein: CASSLPLNEQFF. In nucleotides, the CDR3 is TGTGCCAGCAGTTTACCCCTCAATGAGCAGTTCTTC.

Only a few counts were recorded for this clonotype. The gene calls are TRBV11-2 and TRBJ1-4; D not resolved. Germline V lookup: CDR1 SGHAT, CDR2 FQNNGV. Trimming pared 0 bases from V and 4 bases from J, leaving 3 bases between. CDR3 length: 13 amino acids. The CDR3 nucleotides are TGTGCCAGCAGCTTAGACGTTAATGAAAAACTGTTTTTT. Its translation is CASSLDVNEKLFF. The whole variable domain, remainder taken from reference TRBV11-2 and TRBJ1-4, is EAGVAQSPRYKIIEKRQSVAFWCNPISGHATLYWYQQILGQGPKLLIQFQNNGVVDDSQLPKDRFSAERLKGVDSTLKIQPAKLEDSAVYLCASSLDVNEKLFFGSGTQLSVL.

In its sample, this clonotype was seen many times. The chain has TRBV28 and TRBJ1-2, with D maybe TRBD1 (5 bases). V gave up 8 bases and J gave up 4 bases, with 14 bases separating them. Germline V gene sequence: CDR1 MDHEN, CDR2 SYDVKM. The CDR3 loop spans 13 amino acids. The CDR3, as DNA: TGTGCCAGCGGGGGGTCCCCGCTCTATGGCTACACCTTC. Protein product: CASGGSPLYGYTF.

This clonotype was seen ten or more times. V gene TRBV6-2 or TRBV6-3 combines with J gene TRBJ2-1; 12 bases are a match to TRBD2. The junction had 4 bases not matched to a gene; V was cut back by 2 bases and J by 5 bases. Germline assignment: CDR1 MNHEY and CDR2 SVGEGT. The CDR3 is 16 residues long. The CDR3 bases are TGTGCCAGCAGTTACCTACTAGCGGGAGGACACAATGAGCAGTTCTTC. This codes for CASSYLLAGGHNEQFF.

This clonotype was found a few times. The V call is TRBV11-1, the J call TRBJ2-3; D is unclear. V was clipped by 6 bases and J by 7 bases, with 11 bases between them. CDR1 is SGHAT, CDR2 FQDESV, per germline (reference sequence). The CDR3 is made up of 12 amino acids. In DNA, the CDR3 is TGTGCCAGCAGTTCATACGGACATACGCAGTATTTT. Translation gives CASSSYGHTQYF.

This clonotype was recorded a few times. The chain links TRBV28 to TRBJ2-7, with 13 bases aligning to TRBD2. CDR3 length equals 17 residues. From germline, CDR1 is MDHEN and CDR2 SYDVKM. V was clipped by 6 bases and J by 2 bases; unmatched bases: 10. The CDR3 sequence: CASSGLAGVLGTYEQYF. For the CDR3, the DNA is TGTGCCAGCAGCGGACTAGCGGGAGTGTTGGGGACCTACGAGCAGTACTTC.

The chain combines TRBV7-2 with TRBJ2-5; TRBD1 is a possible D gene (5 bases). Germline CDR1 and CDR2: SGHTA and FQGNSA. V lost 1 base, J lost 3 bases, and 15 bases lay in between. The CDR3 extends over 16 amino acids. The DNA for the CDR3 is TGTGCCAGCAGCTTAGGCCATGACAGTAGAAAAGAGACCCAGTACTTC. Translating it yields CASSLGHDSRKETQYF.

Here the CDR3 DNA reads TGTGCCTTCTCTGACACCTGGTCCGAGCAGTACTTC. Amino acid sequence: CAFSDTWSEQYF. The chain is built from TRBV30 and TRBJ2-7, with unresolved D. The CDR3 sequence is 12 residues long. Deletions cut 7 bases from V and 6 bases from J, with 16 bases between. From germline, CDR1 is GTSNPN and CDR2 SVGIG (reference sequence).

As concerns this clonotype: A read error may explain this, as a much larger clone is one base away. The chain recombines TRBV28 with TRBJ1-1; tentatively, D is TRBD1 (6 bases). From germline, CDR1 is MDHEN and CDR2 SYDVKM. The length of the CDR3 is 13 residues. The CDR3: CASSEDRRGETFF. The CDR3 region has the DNA TGTGCCAGCAGTGAGGACAGAAGGGGTGAAACTTTCTTT.

Many counts were recorded for this clonotype. V gene TRBV2 combines with J gene TRBJ2-3; possibly TRBD1 or TRBD2 for D (5 bases each). Germline CDR1 SNHLY, CDR2 FYNNEI. Trimming removed 7 bases at V and 3 bases at J, with 17 bases between. The CDR3 is made up of 15 amino acids. CDR3 loop: CASTWDRLVTDTQYF. The CDR3 nucleotides read TGTGCCAGCACGTGGGACCGGCTAGTGACAGATACGCAGTATTTT.

The sample holds many counts of this clonotype. The chain recombines TRBV20-1 with TRBJ2-7; no definite D call. Per the germline V gene, CDR1 is DFQATT and CDR2 is SNEGSKA (reference sequence). This CDR3 spans 12 amino acids. V was cut by 1 base and J by 3 bases, with 7 bases left in between. The DNA of the CDR3 is TGCAGTGCTAGAGGCATTTTCTACGAGCAGTACTTC. The encoded protein is CSARGIFYEQYF.

This clonotype appeared many times. V usage is TRBV9 and J usage is TRBJ2-7, with D uncertain. V lost 0 bases to trimming and J lost 4 bases, with 8 bases between them. Germline CDR1 SGDLS, CDR2 YYNGEE. The CDR3 is 13 amino acids. CDR3 region: CASSVGLGYEQYF. DNA for the CDR3: TGTGCCAGCAGCGTAGGCTTAGGGTACGAGCAGTACTTC.

This clonotype was detected ten times or more. V and J are TRBV28 and TRBJ2-7; a weak D match, TRBD2 (6 bases). Trimming stripped 5 bases from V and 4 bases from J, with 15 bases between. The germline CDR1 and CDR2 sequences are MDHEN and SYDVKM. The CDR3 contains 14 residues. Here the CDR3 reads CASSAPGLQYEQYF. Written as DNA, the CDR3 is TGTGCCAGCAGTGCACCGGGACTGCAATACGAGCAGTACTTC. Using reference TRBV28 and TRBJ2-7 for the parts outside the CDR3, the full variable domain is DVKVTQSSRYLVKRTGEKVFLECVQDMDHENMFWYRQDPGLGLRLIYFSYDVKMKEKGDIPEGYSVSREKKERFSLILESASTNQTSMYLCASSAPGLQYEQYFGPGTRLTVT.

The V gene is TRBV7-9, the J gene TRBJ2-3; 8 bases fit TRBD1. CDR1 and CDR2 from the germline V gene are SEHNR and FQNEAQ (reference sequence). The trim removed 4 bases at V and 3 bases at J, leaving 9 bases unmatched. This CDR3 is built from 16 residues. The CDR3 nucleotides are TGTGCCAGCAGCTCACAGGGGGACGGTAGGACAGATACGCAGTATTTT. The encoded protein is CASSSQGDGRTDTQYF.

This clonotype was seen more than once but under ten times. This chain joins TRBV28 and TRBJ2-3; D gene uncertain. Germline V lookup: CDR1 MDHEN, CDR2 SYDVKM. V gave up 7 bases and J gave up 1 base, with 12 bases separating them. This CDR3 contains 14 residues. The CDR3 loop is CASMVSSGTDTQYF. CDR3 DNA sequence: TGTGCCAGCATGGTTAGTTCAGGCACAGATACGCAGTATTTT. Full variable domain (rest looked up from reference TRBV28 and TRBJ2-3): DVKVTQSSRYLVKRTGEKVFLECVQDMDHENMFWYRQDPGLGLRLIYFSYDVKMKEKGDIPEGYSVSREKKERFSLILESASTNQTSMYLCASMVSSGTDTQYFGPGTRLTVL.

This clonotype came up a few times. V usage is TRBV21-1 and J usage is TRBJ1-1. TRBV21-1 is listed as a pseudogene. The CDR3 has 16 amino acids. The CDR3 DNA sequence: TGTGCCAGCAGCACCTCCGCGAACCAGCAGAACACTGAAGCTTTCTTT. It encodes CASSTSANQQNTEAFF.

This clonotype was detected many times. The chain is built from TRBV4-2 and TRBJ2-7; D uncertain. Germline CDR1 and CDR2: LGHNA and YNFKEQ. The CDR3 totals 15 residues. V was cut by 0 bases and J by 0 bases, with 9 bases left in between. The CDR3 loop reads CASSQEDSSSYEQYF. CDR3 coding DNA: TGTGCCAGCAGCCAAGAAGACTCTAGCTCCTACGAGCAGTACTTC.

This clonotype showed up many times. The DNA of the CDR3 is TGTGCCAGCAGTTCCCGGGACAGCAACTCCTACGAGCAGTACTTC. It codes for CASSSRDSNSYEQYF. The chain joins TRBV28 to TRBJ2-7; 7 bases are shared with TRBD1. Germline-derived CDR1 and CDR2 are MDHEN and SYDVKM. The CDR3 contains 15 residues. Trimming cost V 4 bases and J 0 bases; bases outside gene matches: 6.

This chain joins TRBV9 and TRBJ2-2; TRBD1 aligns across 8 bases. The germline CDR1 and CDR2 sequences are SGDLS and YYNGEE. V dropped 4 bases and J dropped 4; count of bases not matched to a gene: 12. This CDR3 region has 17 residues. The CDR3 bases are TGTGCCAGCAGCTCCACCCGGACAGGGTCGGCCACCGGGGAGCTGTTTTTT. This gives the protein CASSSTRTGSATGELFF.

This clonotype showed up many times. The rearrangement links TRBV20-1 to TRBJ2-3; D uncertain. The germline CDR1 and CDR2 sequences are DFQATT and SNEGSKA (reference sequence). The CDR3 runs 13 residues. V was shortened by 1 base and J by 0 bases, with 5 bases between the two germline ends. CDR3 in DNA: TGCAGTGCTAGAGTTACTAGCACAGATACGCAGTATTTT. This encodes CSARVTSTDTQYF.

V is TRBV9 and J is TRBJ2-1, with D tentatively TRBD2 (5 bases). This CDR3 comprises 13 residues. V lost 0 bases to trimming and J lost 10 bases, with 11 bases between them. The germline CDR1 and CDR2 sequences are SGDLS and YYNGEE. The CDR3 loop is CASSVGSGSEQFF. The CDR3 DNA reads TGTGCCAGCAGCGTAGGATCGGGGAGCGAGCAGTTCTTC.

This clonotype turned up a few times. This chain connects TRBV29-1 to TRBJ2-7; 11 bases map to TRBD2. The CDR3 is made up of 13 amino acids. From germline, CDR1 is SQVTM and CDR2 ANQGSEA. Trimming removed 4 bases from V and 4 bases from J; junction bases left unmatched: 3. CDR3 residues: CSVVSGREYEQYF. The CDR3 DNA sequence: TGCAGCGTTGTTAGCGGGAGGGAATACGAGCAGTACTTC.